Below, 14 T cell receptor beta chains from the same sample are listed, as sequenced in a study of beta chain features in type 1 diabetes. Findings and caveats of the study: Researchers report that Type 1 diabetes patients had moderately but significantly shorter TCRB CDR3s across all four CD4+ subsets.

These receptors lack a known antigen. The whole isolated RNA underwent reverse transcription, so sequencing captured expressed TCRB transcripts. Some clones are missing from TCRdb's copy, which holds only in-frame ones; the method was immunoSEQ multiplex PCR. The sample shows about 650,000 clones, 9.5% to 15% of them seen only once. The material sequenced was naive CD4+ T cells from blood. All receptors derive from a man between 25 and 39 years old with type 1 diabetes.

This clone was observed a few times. CDR3 protein: CASSESVPHGYTF. The CDR3 DNA sequence: TGCGCCAGCAGTGAGTCAGTCCCGCACGGCTACACCTTC. The gene calls are TRBV10-2 and TRBJ1-2, with no clear D. Germline loops: CDR1 WSHSY, CDR2 SAAADI. This CDR3 has 13 residues. The germline V and J ends were trimmed by 0 bases and 8 bases, with 10 bases remaining between them.

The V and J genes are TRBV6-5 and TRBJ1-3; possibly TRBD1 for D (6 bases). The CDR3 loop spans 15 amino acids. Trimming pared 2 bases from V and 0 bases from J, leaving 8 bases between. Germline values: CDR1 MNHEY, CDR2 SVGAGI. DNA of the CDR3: TGTGCCAGCAGTTACGGGGGACACTCTGGAAACACCATATATTTT. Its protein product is CASSYGGHSGNTIYF.

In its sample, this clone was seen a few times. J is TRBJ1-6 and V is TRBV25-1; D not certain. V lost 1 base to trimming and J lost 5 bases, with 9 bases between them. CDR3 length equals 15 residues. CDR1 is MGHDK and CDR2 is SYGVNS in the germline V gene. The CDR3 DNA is TGTGCCAGCAGTGAATTACCTGATAATAATTCACCCCTCCACTTT. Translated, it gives CASSELPDNNSPLHF.

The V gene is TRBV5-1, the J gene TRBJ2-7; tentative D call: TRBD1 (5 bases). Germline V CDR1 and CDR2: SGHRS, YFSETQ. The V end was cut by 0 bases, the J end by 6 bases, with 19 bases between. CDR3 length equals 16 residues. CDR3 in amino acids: CASSLVTNAGLSEQYF. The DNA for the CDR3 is TGCGCCAGCAGCTTGGTCACAAACGCAGGGCTCTCCGAGCAGTACTTC.

The chain's CDR3 is CASSPQDVNQPQHF. In DNA form, the CDR3 reads TGTGCCAGCTCACCTCAGGACGTCAATCAGCCCCAGCATTTT. The chain recombines TRBV18 with TRBJ1-5; D unclear. Germline CDR1 KGHSH, CDR2 LQKENI. The CDR3 extends over 14 amino acids. Trimming removed 3 bases at V and 3 bases at J, with 9 bases between.

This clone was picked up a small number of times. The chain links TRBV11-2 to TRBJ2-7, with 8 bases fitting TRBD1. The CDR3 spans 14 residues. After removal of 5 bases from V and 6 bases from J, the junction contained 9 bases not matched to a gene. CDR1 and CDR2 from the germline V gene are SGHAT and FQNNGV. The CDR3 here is CASSRVRGQREQYF. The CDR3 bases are TGTGCCAGCAGCCGAGTCAGGGGGCAACGCGAGCAGTACTTC.

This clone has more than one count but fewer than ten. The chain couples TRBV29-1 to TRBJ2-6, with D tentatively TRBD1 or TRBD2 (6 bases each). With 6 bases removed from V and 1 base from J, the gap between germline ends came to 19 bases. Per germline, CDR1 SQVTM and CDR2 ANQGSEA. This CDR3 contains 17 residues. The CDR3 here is CSVAGQGRTSGANVLTF. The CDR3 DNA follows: TGCAGCGTAGCCGGGCAGGGGAGGACTTCTGGGGCCAACGTCCTGACTTTC. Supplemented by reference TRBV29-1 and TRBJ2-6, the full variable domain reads SAVISQKPSRDICQRGTSLTIQCQVDSQVTMMFWYRQQPGQSLTLIATANQGSEATYESGFVIDKFPISRPNLTFSTLTVSNMSPEDSSIYLCSVAGQGRTSGANVLTFGAGSRLTVL.

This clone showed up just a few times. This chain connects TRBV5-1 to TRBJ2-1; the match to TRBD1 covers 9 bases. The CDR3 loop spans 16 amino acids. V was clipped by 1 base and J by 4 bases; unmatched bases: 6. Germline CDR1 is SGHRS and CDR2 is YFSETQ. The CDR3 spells CASSLRSQGAYNEQFF. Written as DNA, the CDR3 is TGCGCCAGCAGCTTGCGCTCACAGGGGGCATACAATGAGCAGTTCTTC. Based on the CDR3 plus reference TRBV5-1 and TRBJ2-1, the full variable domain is KAGVTQTPRYLIKTRGQQVTLSCSPISGHRSVSWYQQTPGQGLQFLFEYFSETQRNKGNFPGRFSGRQFSNSRSEMNVSTLELGDSALYLCASSLRSQGAYNEQFFGPGTRLTVL.

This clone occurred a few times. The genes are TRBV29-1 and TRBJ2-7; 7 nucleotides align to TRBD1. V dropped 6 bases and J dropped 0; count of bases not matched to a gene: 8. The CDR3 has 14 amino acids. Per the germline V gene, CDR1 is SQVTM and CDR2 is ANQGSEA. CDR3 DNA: TGCAGCGTCCAAAGGGGGACAGCCTCCTACGAGCAGTACTTC. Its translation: CSVQRGTASYEQYF.

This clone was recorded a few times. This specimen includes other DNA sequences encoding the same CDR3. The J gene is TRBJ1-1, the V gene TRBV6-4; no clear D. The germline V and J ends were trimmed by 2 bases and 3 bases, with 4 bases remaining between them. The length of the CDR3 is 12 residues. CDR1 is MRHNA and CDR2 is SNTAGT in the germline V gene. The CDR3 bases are TGTGCCAGCAGTGACGGATACACTGAAGCTTTCTTT. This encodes CASSDGYTEAFF.

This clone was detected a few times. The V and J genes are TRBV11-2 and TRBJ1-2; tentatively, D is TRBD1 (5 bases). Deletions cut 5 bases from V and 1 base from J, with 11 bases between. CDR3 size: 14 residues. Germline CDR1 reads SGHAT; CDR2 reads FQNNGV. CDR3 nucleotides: TGTGCCAGCAGCCCCGGGGACGGTAACTATGGCTACACCTTC. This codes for CASSPGDGNYGYTF.

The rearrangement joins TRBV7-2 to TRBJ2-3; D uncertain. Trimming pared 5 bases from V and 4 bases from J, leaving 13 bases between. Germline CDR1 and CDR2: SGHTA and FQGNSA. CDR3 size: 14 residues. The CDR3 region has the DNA TGTGCCAGCAGCACCTCTGGTGGATCAGATACGCAGTATTTT. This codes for CASSTSGGSDTQYF. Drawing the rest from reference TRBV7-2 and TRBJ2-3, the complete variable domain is GAGVSQSPSNKVTEKGKDVELRCDPISGHTALYWYRQSLGQGLEFLIYFQGNSAPDKSGLPSDRFSAERTGGSVSTLTIQRTQQEDSAVYLCASSTSGGSDTQYFGPGTRLTVL.

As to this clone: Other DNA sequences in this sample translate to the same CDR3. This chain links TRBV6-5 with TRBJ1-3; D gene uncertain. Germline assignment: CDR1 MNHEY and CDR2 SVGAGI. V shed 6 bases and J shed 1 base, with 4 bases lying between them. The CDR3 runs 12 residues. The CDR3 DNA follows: TGTGCCAGCAGGGGGTCTGGAAACACCATATATTTT. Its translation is CASRGSGNTIYF.

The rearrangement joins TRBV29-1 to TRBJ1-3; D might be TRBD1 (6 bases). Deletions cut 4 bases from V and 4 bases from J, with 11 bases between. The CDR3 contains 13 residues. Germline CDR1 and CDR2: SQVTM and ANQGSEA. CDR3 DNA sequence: TGCAGCGTTGTGAGGACAGCCGGAAACACCATATATTTT. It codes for CSVVRTAGNTIYF.